These 2 T cell receptor beta chains came from one sample sequenced in a study of beta chain features in type 1 diabetes. Investigators reverse transcribed all isolated RNA, so they sequenced expressed TCRB transcripts. Method: immunoSEQ multiplex PCR; TCRdb's copy keeps in-frame clones and lacks some. The sample contains a few hundred thousand clones, 16% of which appear only once. Study-level points and caveats: There was a moderate but significant shortening of TCRB CDR3s in all four CD4+ subsets of Type 1 diabetes patients.

No antigen has been assigned to these receptors. Material for sequencing was naive CD4+ T cells from blood. The source is a young man with type 1 diabetes.

In its sample, this clone was seen once. V is TRBV6-5 and J is TRBJ2-3; 10 bases line up with TRBD2. This CDR3 is built from 14 residues. Germline V gives CDR1 MNHEY, CDR2 SVGAGI. After removal of 6 bases from V and 6 bases from J, the junction contained 6 bases not matched to a gene. CDR3 coding DNA: TGTGCCAGCAGGGGAGCGGGAGGGCCGGATACGCAGTATTTT. Translated: CASRGAGGPDTQYF.

There are a few counts of this clone. The V gene is TRBV7-9, the J gene TRBJ2-5; a possible D gene is TRBD1 (6 bases). CDR1 and CDR2 (germline): SEHNR, FQNEAQ (reference sequence). Trimming removed 7 bases at V and 5 bases at J, with 20 bases between. This CDR3 region has 15 residues. CDR3 DNA sequence: TGTGCCAGCACCCAAACAGGGTCCCCTGGGGAGACCCAGTACTTC. Its protein product is CASTQTGSPGETQYF. The complete variable domain, with remaining parts taken from reference TRBV7-9 and TRBJ2-5, reads DTGVSQNPRHKITKRGQNVTFRCDPISEHNRLYWYRQTLGQGPEFLTYFQNEAQLEKSRLLSDRFSAERPKGSFSTLEIQRTEQGDSAMYLCASTQTGSPGETQYFGPGTRLLVL.